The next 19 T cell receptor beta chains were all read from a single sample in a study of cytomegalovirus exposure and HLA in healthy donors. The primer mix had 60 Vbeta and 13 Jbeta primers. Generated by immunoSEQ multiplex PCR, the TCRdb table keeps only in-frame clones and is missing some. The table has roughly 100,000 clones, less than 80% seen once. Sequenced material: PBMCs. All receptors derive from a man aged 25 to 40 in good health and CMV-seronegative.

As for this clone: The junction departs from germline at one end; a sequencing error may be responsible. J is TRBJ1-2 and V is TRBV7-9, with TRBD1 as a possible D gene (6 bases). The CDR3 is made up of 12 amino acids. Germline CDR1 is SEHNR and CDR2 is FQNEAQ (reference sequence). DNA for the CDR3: TGTACCAGCAGCTTACCCCAGGGGAGCTACACCTTC. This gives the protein CTSSLPQGSYTF.

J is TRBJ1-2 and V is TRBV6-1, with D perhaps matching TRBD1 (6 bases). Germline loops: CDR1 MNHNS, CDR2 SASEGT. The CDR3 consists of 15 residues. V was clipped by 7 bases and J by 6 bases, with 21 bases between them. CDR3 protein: CASISTRGASNGYTF. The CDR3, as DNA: TGTGCCAGCATCTCTACGCGGGGGGCGTCGAATGGCTACACCTTC.

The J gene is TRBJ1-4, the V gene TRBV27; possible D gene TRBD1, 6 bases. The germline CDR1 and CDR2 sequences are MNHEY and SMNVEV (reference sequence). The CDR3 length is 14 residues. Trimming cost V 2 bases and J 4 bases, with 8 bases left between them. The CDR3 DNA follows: TGTGCCAGCAGTTTAAGGGGGTATAATGAAAAACTGTTTTTT. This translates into CASSLRGYNEKLFF.

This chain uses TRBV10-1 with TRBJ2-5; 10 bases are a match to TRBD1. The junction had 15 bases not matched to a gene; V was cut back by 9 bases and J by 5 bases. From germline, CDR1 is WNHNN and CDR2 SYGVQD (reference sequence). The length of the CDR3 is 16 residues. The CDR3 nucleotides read TGCGCCAGTTCTCCGGGACAGGGGATTTTTTGGGAGACCCAGTACTTC. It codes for CASSPGQGIFWETQYF.

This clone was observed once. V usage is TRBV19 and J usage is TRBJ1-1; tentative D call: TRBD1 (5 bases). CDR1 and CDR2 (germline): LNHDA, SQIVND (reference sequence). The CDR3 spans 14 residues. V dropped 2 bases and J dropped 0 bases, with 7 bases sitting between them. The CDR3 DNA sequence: TGTGCCAGTAGTATACCAGGGATGAACACTGAAGCTTTCTTT. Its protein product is CASSIPGMNTEAFF.

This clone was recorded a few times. In DNA form, the CDR3 reads TGTGCCAGCAGCCTTAGCGGGGGGAACTACAATGAGCAGTTCTTC. Translated: CASSLSGGNYNEQFF. The chain uses TRBV7-6 and TRBJ2-1; TRBD2 agrees at 10 bases. Looked up from germline, CDR1 is SGHVS and CDR2 is FNYEAQ. V shed 5 bases, J shed 3 bases, and the junction held 4 bases outside the gene matches. CDR3 size: 15 residues.

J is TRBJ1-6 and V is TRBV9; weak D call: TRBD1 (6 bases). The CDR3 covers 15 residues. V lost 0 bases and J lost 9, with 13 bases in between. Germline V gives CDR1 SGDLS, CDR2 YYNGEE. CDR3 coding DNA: TGTGCCAGCAGCGTAGAGGGGGGGAGGGGTTCACCCCTCCACTTT. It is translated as CASSVEGGRGSPLHF.

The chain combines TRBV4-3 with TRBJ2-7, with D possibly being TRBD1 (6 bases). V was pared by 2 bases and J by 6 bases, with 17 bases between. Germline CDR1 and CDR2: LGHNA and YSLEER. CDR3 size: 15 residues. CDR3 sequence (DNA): TGCGCCAGCAGCCAATCCAGGGGCAGGGGTAGCGAGCAGTACTTC. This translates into CASSQSRGRGSEQYF.

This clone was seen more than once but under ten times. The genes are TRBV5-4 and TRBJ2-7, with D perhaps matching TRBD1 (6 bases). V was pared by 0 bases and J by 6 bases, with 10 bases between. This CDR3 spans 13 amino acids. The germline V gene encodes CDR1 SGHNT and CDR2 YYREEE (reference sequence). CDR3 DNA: TGTGCCAGCAGCTTGGGACAGGTCAGCGAGCAGTACTTC. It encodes CASSLGQVSEQYF.

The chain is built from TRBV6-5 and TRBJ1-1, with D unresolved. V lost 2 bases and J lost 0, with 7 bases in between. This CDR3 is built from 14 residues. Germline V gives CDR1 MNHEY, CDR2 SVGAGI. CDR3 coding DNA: TGTGCCAGCAGTTACGGGCCCATGAACACTGAAGCTTTCTTT. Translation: CASSYGPMNTEAFF.

CDR3 loop: CASSSDGTSGYTF. Written as DNA, the CDR3 is TGTGCCAGCAGCAGTGACGGGACTAGTGGCTACACCTTC. V gene TRBV6-6 combines with J gene TRBJ1-2; D possibly corresponds to TRBD1 (5 bases). Germline assignment: CDR1 MNHNY and CDR2 SVGAGI (reference sequence). The CDR3 has 13 residues. V was pared by 6 bases and J by 7 bases, with 15 bases between.

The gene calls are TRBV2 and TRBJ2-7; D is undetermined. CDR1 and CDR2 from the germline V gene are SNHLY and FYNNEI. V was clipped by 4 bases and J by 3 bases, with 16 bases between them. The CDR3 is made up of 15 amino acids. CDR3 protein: CASSGRVKGNYEQYF. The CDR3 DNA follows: TGTGCCAGCAGTGGACGGGTCAAAGGAAACTACGAGCAGTACTTC.

The CDR3 is CASQASGSYEQYF. The CDR3 DNA reads as TGTGCCAGCCAGGCTAGCGGGTCCTACGAGCAGTACTTC. The chain recombines TRBV9 with TRBJ2-7; 8 bases match TRBD2. Looked up from germline, CDR1 is SGDLS and CDR2 is YYNGEE. J gave up 1 base and V 7 bases, and 4 bases lay outside the gene matches. The CDR3 runs to 13 residues.

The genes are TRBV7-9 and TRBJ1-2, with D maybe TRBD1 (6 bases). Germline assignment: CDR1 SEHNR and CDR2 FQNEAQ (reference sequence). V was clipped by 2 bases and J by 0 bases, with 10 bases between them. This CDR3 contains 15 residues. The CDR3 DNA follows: TGTGCCAGCAGCTTAAGGTCAGGGGCTAACTATGGCTACACCTTC. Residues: CASSLRSGANYGYTF.

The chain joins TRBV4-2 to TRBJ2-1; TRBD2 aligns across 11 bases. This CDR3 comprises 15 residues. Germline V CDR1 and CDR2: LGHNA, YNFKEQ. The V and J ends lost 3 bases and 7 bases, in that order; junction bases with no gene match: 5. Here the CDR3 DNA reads TGTGCCAGCAGCCAGTCTAGCGGGGGGAGGAATGAGCAGTTCTTC. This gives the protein CASSQSSGGRNEQFF.

The CDR3 nucleotides read TGTGCCACCAGCAGAGACGGGACAGGGTTAATCGACGAGCAGTACTTC. It translates to CATSRDGTGLIDEQYF. The chain combines TRBV15 with TRBJ2-7, with 9 bases identical to TRBD1. V lost 0 bases to trimming and J lost 5 bases; unmatched junction nucleotides: 8. The germline V gene has CDR1 LNHNV and CDR2 YYDKDF (reference sequence). CDR3 length equals 16 residues. The full variable domain, completed using reference TRBV15 and TRBJ2-7, is DAMVIQNPRYQVTQFGKPVTLSCSQTLNHNVMYWYQQKSSQAPKLLFHYYDKDFNNEADTPDNFQSRRPNTSFCFLDIRSPGLGDTAMYLCATSRDGTGLIDEQYFGPGTRLTVT.

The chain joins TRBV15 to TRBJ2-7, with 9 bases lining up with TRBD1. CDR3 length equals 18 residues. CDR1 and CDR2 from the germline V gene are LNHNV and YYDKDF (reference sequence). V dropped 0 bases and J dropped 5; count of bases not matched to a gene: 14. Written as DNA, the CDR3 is TGTGCCACCAGCAGAGATCACACGGGACAGGGTGTCCCTCACGAGCAGTACTTC. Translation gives CATSRDHTGQGVPHEQYF.

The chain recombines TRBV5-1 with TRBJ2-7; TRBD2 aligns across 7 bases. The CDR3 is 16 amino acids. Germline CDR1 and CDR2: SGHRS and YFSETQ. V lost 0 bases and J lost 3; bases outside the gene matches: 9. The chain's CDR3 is CASSLVGLAEGYEQYF. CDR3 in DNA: TGCGCCAGCAGCTTGGTTGGTCTAGCGGAGGGCTACGAGCAGTACTTC.

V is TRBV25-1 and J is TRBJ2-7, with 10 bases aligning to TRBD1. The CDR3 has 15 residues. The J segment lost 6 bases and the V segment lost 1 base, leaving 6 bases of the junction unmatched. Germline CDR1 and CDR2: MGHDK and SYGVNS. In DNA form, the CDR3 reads TGTGCCAGCAGTGAATCACCCGGGACAGGGGCCGAGCAGTACTTC. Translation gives CASSESPGTGAEQYF.